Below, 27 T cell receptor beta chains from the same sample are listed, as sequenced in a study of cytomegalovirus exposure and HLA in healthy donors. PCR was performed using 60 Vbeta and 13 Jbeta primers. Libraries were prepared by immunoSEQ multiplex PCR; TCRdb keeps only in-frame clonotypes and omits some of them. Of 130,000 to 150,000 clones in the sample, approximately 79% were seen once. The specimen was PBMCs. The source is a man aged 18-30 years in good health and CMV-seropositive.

CDR3 nucleotides: TGTGCCAGCAGCCTCATCGGTTACGAGCAGTACTTC. It specifies CASSLIGYEQYF. The J gene is TRBJ2-7, the V gene TRBV4-2; D call uncertain. The CDR3 consists of 12 residues. Per the germline V gene, CDR1 is LGHNA and CDR2 is YNFKEQ. The V end was cut by 4 bases, the J end by 4 bases, with 8 bases between.

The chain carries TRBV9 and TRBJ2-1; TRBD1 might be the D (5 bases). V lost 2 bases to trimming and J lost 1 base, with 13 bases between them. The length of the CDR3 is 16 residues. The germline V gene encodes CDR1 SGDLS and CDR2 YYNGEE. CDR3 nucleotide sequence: TGTGCCAGCAGCGTCCGGATCAGGGTTTCCTACAATGAGCAGTTCTTC. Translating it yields CASSVRIRVSYNEQFF.

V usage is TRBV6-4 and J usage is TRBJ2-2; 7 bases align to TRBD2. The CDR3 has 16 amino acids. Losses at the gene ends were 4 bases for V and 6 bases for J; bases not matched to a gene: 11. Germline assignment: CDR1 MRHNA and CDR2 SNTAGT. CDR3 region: CASSVELAVDSGELFF. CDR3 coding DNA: TGTGCCAGCAGTGTGGAGCTAGCGGTTGATTCCGGGGAGCTGTTTTTT.

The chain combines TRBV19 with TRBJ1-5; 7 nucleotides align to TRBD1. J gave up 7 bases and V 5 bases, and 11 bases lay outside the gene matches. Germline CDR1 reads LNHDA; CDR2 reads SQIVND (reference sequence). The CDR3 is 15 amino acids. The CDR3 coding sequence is TGTGCCAGTAGTCCCGAGGACAAACAGGGGCAGCCCCAGCATTTT. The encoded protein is CASSPEDKQGQPQHF.

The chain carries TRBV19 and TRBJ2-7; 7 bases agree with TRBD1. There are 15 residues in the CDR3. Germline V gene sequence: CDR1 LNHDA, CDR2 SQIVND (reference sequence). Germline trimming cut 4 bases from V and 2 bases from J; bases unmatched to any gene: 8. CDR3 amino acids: CASSSPGQLTYEQYF. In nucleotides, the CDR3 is TGTGCCAGTAGTAGCCCGGGACAGCTAACCTACGAGCAGTACTTC.

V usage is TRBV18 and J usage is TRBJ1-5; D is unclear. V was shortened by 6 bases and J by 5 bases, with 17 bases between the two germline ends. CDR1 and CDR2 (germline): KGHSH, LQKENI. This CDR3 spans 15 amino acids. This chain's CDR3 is CASSPNPGLDQPQHF. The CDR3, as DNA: TGTGCCAGCTCTCCTAATCCGGGGTTGGATCAGCCCCAGCATTTT.

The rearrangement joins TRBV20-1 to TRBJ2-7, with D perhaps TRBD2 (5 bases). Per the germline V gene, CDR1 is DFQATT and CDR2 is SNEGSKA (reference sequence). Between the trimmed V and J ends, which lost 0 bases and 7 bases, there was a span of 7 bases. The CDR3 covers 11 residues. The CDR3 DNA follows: TGCAGTGCTAGAGATCGGAGGGAGCAGTACTTC. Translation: CSARDRREQYF.

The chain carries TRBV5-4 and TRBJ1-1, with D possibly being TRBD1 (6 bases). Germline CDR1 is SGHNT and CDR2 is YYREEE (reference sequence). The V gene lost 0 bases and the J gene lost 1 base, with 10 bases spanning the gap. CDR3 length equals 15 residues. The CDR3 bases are TGTGCCAGCAGCTTGGTGGGACACCCGAACACTGAAGCTTTCTTT. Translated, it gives CASSLVGHPNTEAFF.

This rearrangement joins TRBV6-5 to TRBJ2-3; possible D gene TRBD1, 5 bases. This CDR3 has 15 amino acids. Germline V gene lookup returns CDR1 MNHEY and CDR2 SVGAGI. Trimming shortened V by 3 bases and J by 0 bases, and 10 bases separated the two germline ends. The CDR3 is CASSYAGPSTDTQYF. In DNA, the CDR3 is TGTGCCAGCAGTTATGCAGGGCCCAGCACAGATACGCAGTATTTT.

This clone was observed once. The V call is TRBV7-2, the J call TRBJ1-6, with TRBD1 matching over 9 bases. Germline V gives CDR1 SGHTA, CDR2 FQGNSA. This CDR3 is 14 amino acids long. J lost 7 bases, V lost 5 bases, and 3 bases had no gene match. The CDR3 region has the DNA TGTGCCAGCAGCCAGGACAGGGGAAATTCACCCCTCCACTTT. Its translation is CASSQDRGNSPLHF.

The CDR3 loop reads CASSLAGTPYEQYF. Here the CDR3 DNA reads TGTGCCAGCAGCTTAGCTGGGACACCCTACGAGCAGTACTTC. The J gene is TRBJ2-7, the V gene TRBV11-1; D perhaps matches TRBD1 (6 bases). The CDR3 spans 14 residues. The V end was cut by 0 bases, the J end by 2 bases, with 8 bases between. CDR1 is SGHAT and CDR2 is FQDESV in the germline V gene (reference sequence).

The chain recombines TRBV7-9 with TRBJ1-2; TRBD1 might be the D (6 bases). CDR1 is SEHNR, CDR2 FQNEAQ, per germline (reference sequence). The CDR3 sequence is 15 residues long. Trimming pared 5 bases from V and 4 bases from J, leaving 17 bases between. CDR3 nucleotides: TGTGCCAGCAGCCCACCAACAGGGCCCGGCTATGGCTACACCTTC. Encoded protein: CASSPPTGPGYGYTF.

CDR3: CSVEIQGTYEQYF. Here the CDR3 DNA reads TGCAGCGTTGAGATTCAGGGAACCTACGAGCAGTACTTC. The rearrangement joins TRBV29-1 to TRBJ2-7; possibly TRBD1 for D (5 bases). CDR1 is SQVTM and CDR2 is ANQGSEA in the germline V gene. V was cut by 3 bases and J by 2 bases, with 11 bases left in between. The CDR3 length is 13 residues.

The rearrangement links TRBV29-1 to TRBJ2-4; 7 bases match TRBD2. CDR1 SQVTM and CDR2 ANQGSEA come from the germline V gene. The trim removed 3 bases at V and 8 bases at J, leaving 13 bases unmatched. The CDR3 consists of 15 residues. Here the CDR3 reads CSVDAREGNGDIQYF. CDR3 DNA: TGCAGCGTTGACGCTAGGGAGGGAAACGGGGACATTCAGTACTTC.

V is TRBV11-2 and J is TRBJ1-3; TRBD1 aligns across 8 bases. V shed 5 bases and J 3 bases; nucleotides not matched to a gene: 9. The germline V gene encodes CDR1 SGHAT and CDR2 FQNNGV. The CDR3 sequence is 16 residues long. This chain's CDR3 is CASSPGQGGVGNTIYF. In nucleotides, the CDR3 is TGTGCCAGCAGCCCCGGACAGGGTGGAGTTGGAAACACCATATATTTT. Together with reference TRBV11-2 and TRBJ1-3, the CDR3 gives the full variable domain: EAGVAQSPRYKIIEKRQSVAFWCNPISGHATLYWYQQILGQGPKLLIQFQNNGVVDDSQLPKDRFSAERLKGVDSTLKIQPAKLEDSAVYLCASSPGQGGVGNTIYFGEGSWLTVV.

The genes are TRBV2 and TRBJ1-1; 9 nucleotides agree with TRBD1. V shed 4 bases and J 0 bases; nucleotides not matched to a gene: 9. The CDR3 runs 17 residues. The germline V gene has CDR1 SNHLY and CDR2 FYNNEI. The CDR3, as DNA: TGTGCCAGCAGTGCCCAACGGACAGGGGTTATGAACACTGAAGCTTTCTTT. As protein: CASSAQRTGVMNTEAFF.

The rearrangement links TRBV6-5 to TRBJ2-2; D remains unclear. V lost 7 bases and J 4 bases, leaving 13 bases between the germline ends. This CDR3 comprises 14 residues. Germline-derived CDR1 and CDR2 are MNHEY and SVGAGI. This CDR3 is CASTPPGGTGELFF. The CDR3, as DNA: TGTGCCAGCACTCCCCCCGGCGGCACCGGGGAGCTGTTTTTT.

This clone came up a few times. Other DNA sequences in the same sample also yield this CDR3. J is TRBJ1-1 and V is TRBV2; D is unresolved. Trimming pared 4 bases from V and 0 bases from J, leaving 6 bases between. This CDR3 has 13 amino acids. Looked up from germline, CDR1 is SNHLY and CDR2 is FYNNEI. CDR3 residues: CASSVTVNTEAFF. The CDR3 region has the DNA TGTGCCAGCAGTGTTACAGTGAACACTGAAGCTTTCTTT.

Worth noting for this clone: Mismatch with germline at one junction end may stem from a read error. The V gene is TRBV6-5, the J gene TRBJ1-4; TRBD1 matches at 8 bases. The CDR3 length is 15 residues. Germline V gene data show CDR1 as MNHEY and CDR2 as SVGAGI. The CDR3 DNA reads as TGTGCCAGCAGTCCCAGGGGGCTAAGTAATGAAAAACTGTCTTTT. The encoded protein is CASSPRGLSNEKLSF.

The CDR3 is CSVDGGLAGREQYF. DNA of the CDR3: TGCAGCGTTGATGGGGGGCTAGCGGGGAGAGAGCAGTACTTC. The chain employs TRBV29-1 and TRBJ2-7, with TRBD2 identical over 9 bases. The CDR3 has 14 residues. CDR1 SQVTM and CDR2 ANQGSEA come from the germline V gene. J gave up 7 bases and V 3 bases, and 10 bases lay outside the gene matches.

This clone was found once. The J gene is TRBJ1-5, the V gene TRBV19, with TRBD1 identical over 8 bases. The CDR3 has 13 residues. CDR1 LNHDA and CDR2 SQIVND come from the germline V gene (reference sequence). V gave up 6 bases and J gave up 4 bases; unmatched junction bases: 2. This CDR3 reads CASRDRVNQPQHF. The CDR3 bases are TGTGCCAGTAGGGACAGGGTGAATCAGCCCCAGCATTTT.

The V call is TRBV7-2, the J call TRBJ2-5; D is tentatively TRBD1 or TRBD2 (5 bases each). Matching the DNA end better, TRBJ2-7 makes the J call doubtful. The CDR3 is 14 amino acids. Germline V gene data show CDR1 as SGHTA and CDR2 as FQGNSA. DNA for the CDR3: TGTGCCAGCAGCTTAGACGTCGGGGCTAGCGAGCAGTACTTC. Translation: CASSLDVGASEQYF.

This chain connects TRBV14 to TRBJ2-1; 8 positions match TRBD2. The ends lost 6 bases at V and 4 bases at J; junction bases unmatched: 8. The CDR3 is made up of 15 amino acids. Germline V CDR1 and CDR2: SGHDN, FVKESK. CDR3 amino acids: CASSVAGQVYNEQFF. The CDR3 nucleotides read TGTGCCAGCAGTGTAGCGGGACAAGTTTACAATGAGCAGTTCTTC.

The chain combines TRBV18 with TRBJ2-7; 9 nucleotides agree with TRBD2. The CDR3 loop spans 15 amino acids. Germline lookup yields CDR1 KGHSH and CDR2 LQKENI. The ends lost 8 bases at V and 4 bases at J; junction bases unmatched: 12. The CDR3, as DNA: TGTGCCAGCCGCCCTAGGAGCGGGGGGCGGTACGAGCAGTACTTC. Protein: CASRPRSGGRYEQYF.

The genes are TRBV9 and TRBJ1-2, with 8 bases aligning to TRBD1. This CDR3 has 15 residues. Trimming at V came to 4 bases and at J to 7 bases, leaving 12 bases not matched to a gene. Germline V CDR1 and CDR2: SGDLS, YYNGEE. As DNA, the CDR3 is TGTGCCAGCAGCCTTGAGGACAGGGCGAGTCGTGGCTACACCTTC. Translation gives CASSLEDRASRGYTF.

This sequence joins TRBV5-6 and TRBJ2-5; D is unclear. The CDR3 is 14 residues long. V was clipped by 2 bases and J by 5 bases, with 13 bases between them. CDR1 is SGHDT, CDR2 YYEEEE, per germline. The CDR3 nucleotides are TGTGCCAGCAGCTTAACAGTCCCTTGGGAGACCCAGTACTTC. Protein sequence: CASSLTVPWETQYF.

CDR3 nucleotides: TGTGCCAGCCGCAAAGACTCGGACGGGGCGGGAGCTCGGGTGTGGGAGCAGTACTTC. It encodes CASRKDSDGAGARVWEQYF. V usage is TRBV7-2 and J usage is TRBJ2-7, with 7 positions matching TRBD2. Per the germline V gene, CDR1 is SGHTA and CDR2 is FQGNSA. With 8 bases clipped from V and 7 bases from J, the junction kept 29 bases outside the gene matches. There are 19 residues in the CDR3.